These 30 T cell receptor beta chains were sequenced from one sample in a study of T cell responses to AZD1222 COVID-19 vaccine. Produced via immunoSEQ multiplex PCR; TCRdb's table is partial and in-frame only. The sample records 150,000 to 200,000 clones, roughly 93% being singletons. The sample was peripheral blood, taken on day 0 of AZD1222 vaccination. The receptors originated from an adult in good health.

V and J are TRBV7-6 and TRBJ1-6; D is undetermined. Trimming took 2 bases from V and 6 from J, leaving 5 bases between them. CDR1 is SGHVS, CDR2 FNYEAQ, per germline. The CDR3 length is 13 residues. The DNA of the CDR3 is TGTGCCAGCAGCTTAAAGCGTAATTCACCCCTCCACTTT. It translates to CASSLKRNSPLHF.

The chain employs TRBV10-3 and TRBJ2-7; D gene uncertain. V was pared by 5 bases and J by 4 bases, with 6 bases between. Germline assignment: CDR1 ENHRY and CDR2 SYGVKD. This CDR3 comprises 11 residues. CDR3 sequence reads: CAISTPYEQYF. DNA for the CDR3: TGTGCCATCAGTACGCCGTACGAGCAGTACTTC.

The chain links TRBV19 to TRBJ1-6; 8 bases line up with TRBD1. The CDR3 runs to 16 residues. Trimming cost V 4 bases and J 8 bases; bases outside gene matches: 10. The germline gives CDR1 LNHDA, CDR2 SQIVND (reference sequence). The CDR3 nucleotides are TGTGCCAGTAGTAATAGACCGGGACAGGACCATTCACCCCTCCACTTT. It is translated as CASSNRPGQDHSPLHF. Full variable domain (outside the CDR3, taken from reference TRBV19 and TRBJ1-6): DGGITQSPKYLFRKEGQNVTLSCEQNLNHDAMYWYRQDPGQGLRLIYYSQIVNDFQKGDIAEGYSVSREKKESFPLTVTSAQKNPTAFYLCASSNRPGQDHSPLHFGNGTRLTVT.

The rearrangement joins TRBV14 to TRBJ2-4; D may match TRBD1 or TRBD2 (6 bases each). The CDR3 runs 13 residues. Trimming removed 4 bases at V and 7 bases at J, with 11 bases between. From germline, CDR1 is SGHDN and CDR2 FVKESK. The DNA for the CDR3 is TGTGCCAGCAGCCGGGGGGCGGGGAACATTCAGTACTTC. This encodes CASSRGAGNIQYF. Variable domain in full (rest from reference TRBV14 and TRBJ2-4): EAGVTQFPSHSVIEKGQTVTLRCDPISGHDNLYWYRRVMGKEIKFLLHFVKESKQDESGMPNNRFLAERTGGTYSTLKVQPAELEDSGVYFCASSRGAGNIQYFGAGTRLSVL.

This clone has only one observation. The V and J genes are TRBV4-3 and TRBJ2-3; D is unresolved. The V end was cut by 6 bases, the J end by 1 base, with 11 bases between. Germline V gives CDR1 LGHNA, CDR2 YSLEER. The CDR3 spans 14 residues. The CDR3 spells CASRHDTGTDTQYF. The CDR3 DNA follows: TGCGCCAGCAGGCACGATACAGGCACAGATACGCAGTATTTT.

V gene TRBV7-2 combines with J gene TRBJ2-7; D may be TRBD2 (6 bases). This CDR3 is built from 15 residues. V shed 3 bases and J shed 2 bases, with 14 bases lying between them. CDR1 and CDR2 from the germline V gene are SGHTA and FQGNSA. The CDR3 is CASSFSGVRTYEQYF. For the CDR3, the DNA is TGTGCCAGCAGCTTTTCGGGAGTTAGGACCTACGAGCAGTACTTC.

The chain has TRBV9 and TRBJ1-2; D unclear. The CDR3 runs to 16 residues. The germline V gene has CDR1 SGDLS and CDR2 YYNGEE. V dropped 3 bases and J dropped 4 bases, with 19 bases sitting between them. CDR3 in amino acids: CASSALASTTLYGYTF. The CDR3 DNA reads TGTGCCAGCAGCGCCCTGGCCAGCACTACCCTCTATGGCTACACCTTC.

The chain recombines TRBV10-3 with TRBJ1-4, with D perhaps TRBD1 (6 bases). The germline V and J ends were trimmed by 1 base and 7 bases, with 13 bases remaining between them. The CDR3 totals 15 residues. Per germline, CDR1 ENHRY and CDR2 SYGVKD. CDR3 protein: CAISELMGAAEKLFF. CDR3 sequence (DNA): TGTGCCATCAGTGAGTTAATGGGGGCGGCTGAAAAACTGTTTTTT.

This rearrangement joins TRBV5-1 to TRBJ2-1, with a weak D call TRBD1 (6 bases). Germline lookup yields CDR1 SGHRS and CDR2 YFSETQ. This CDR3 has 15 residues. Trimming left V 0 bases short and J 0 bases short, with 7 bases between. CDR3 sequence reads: CASSLGTVSYNEQFF. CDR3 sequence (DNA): TGCGCCAGCAGCTTGGGGACAGTCTCCTACAATGAGCAGTTCTTC.

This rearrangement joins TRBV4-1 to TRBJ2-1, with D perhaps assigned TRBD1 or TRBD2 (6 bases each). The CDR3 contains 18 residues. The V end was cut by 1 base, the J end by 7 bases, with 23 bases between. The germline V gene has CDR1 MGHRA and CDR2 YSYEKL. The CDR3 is CASSQGGLRGRPKNEQFF. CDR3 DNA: TGCGCCAGCAGCCAAGGGGGGCTACGGGGGAGGCCTAAAAATGAGCAGTTCTTC.

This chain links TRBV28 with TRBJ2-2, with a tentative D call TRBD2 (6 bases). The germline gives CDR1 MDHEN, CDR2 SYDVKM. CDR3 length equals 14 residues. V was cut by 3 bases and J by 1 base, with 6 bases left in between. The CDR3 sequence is CASSLGGNTGELFF. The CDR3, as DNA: TGTGCCAGCAGTTTGGGGGGGAACACCGGGGAGCTGTTTTTT.

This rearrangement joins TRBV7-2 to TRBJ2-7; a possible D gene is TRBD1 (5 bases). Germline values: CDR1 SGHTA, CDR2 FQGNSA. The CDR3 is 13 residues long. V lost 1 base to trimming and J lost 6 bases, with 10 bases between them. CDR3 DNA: TGTGCCAGCAGCTTAGTGGGGCAGGGCGAGCAGTACTTC. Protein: CASSLVGQGEQYF.

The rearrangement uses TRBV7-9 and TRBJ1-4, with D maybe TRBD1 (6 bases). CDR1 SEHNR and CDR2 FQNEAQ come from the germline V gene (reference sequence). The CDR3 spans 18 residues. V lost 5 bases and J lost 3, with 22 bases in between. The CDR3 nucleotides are TGTGCCAGCAGCGAGCCACGATTAACCAGGGGTCCTAATGAAAAACTGTTTTTT. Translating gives CASSEPRLTRGPNEKLFF. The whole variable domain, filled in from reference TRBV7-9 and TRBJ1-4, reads DTGVSQNPRHKITKRGQNVTFRCDPISEHNRLYWYRQTLGQGPEFLTYFQNEAQLEKSRLLSDRFSAERPKGSFSTLEIQRTEQGDSAMYLCASSEPRLTRGPNEKLFFGSGTQLSVL.

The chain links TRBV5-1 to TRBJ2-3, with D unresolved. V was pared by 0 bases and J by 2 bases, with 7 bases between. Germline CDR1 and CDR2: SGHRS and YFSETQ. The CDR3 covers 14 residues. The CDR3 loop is CASSLGQNTDTQYF. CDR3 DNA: TGCGCCAGCAGCTTGGGGCAGAACACAGATACGCAGTATTTT.

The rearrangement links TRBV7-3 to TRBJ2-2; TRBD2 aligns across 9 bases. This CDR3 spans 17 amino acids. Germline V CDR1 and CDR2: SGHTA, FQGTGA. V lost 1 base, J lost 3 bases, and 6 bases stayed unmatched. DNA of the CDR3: TGTGCCAGCAGCTTAAACAGCGGGGGGCTTCACACCGGGGAGCTGTTTTTT. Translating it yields CASSLNSGGLHTGELFF.

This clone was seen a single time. The CDR3 sequence is CASSLDGPNYEQYF. The CDR3 DNA reads as TGTGCCAGCAGCTTAGACGGCCCAAACTACGAGCAGTACTTC. The V gene is TRBV7-2, the J gene TRBJ2-7; no definite D call. The CDR3 has 14 residues. Trimming removed 1 base from V and 3 bases from J, with 10 bases in between. Germline V gene sequence: CDR1 SGHTA, CDR2 FQGNSA.

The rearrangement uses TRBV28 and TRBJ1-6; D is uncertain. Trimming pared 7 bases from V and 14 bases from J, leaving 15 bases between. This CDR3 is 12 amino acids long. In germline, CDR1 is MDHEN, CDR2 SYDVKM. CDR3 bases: TGTGCCAGCACCGCCAGAGGGTTGGCCCTCCACTTT. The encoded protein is CASTARGLALHF.

As DNA, the CDR3 is TGTGCCAGCAGTGAACTCCTCGAGCAGTACTTC. Translating it yields CASSELLEQYF. The genes are TRBV6-1 and TRBJ2-7; D not certain. The V gene's germline CDR1 is MNHNS and CDR2 SASEGT. V lost 2 bases, J lost 6 bases, and 5 bases lay in between. The CDR3 sequence is 11 residues long.

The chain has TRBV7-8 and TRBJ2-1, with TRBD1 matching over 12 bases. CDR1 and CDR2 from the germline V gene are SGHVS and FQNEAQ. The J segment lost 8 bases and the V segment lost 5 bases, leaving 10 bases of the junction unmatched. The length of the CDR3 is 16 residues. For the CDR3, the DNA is TGTGCCAGCAGCCAAACCGGGACAGGGGGCTGGGATGAGCAGTTCTTC. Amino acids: CASSQTGTGGWDEQFF.

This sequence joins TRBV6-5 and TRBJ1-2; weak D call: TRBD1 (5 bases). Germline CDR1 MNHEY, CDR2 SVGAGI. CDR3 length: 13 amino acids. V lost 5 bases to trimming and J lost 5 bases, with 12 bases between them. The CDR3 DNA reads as TGTGCCAGCAGTCAAATTCAGGGTTATGGCTACACCTTC. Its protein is CASSQIQGYGYTF.

The CDR3 protein is CASSPDSSRAGELFF. CDR3 DNA sequence: TGTGCCAGCTCACCAGATTCGAGCAGGGCCGGGGAGCTGTTTTTT. V and J are TRBV18 and TRBJ2-2; perhaps TRBD1 as D (5 bases). The CDR3 loop spans 15 amino acids. The germline V gene encodes CDR1 KGHSH and CDR2 LQKENI. The V and J ends lost 2 bases and 6 bases respectively, with 13 bases between them. Complete variable domain (other parts from reference TRBV18 and TRBJ2-2): NAGVMQNPRHLVRRRGQEARLRCSPMKGHSHVYWYRQLPEEGLKFMVYLQKENIIDESGMPKERFSAEFPKEGPSILRIQQVVRGDSAAYFCASSPDSSRAGELFFGEGSRLTVL.

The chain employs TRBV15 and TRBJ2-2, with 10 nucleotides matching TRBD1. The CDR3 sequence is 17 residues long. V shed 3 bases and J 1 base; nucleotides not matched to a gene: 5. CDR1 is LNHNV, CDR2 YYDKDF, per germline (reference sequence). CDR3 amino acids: CATSSRDRGRNTGELFF. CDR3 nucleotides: TGTGCCACCAGCAGTCGTGACAGGGGGCGGAACACCGGGGAGCTGTTTTTT.

CDR3 in DNA: TGTGCCAGCAGCTTACTAGTGGGGGGGGAGACCCAGTACTTC. It translates to CASSLLVGGETQYF. The chain is built from TRBV7-2 and TRBJ2-5; TRBD2 matches at 7 bases. There are 14 residues in the CDR3. Germline CDR1 and CDR2: SGHTA and FQGNSA. V shed 2 bases, J shed 5 bases, and the junction held 5 bases outside the gene matches. Complete variable domain (other parts from reference TRBV7-2 and TRBJ2-5): GAGVSQSPSNKVTEKGKDVELRCDPISGHTALYWYRQSLGQGLEFLIYFQGNSAPDKSGLPSDRFSAERTGGSVSTLTIQRTQQEDSAVYLCASSLLVGGETQYFGPGTRLLVL.

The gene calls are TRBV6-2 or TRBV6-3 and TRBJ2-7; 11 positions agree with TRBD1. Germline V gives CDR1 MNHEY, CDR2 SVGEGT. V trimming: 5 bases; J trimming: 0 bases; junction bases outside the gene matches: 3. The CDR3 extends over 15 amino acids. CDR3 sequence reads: CASSNGQGASYEQYF. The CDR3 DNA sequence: TGTGCCAGCAGTAACGGACAGGGGGCCTCCTACGAGCAGTACTTC.

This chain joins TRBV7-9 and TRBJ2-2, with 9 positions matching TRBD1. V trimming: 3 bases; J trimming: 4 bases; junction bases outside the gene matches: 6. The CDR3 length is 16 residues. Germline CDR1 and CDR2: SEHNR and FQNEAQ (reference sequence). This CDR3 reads CASSLDRGVATGELFF. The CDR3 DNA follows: TGTGCCAGCAGCTTGGACAGGGGTGTGGCCACCGGGGAGCTGTTTTTT.

As DNA, the CDR3 is TGTGCCATCAGTGCAGGGAACACCGGGGAGCTGTTTTTT. Protein sequence: CAISAGNTGELFF. J is TRBJ2-2 and V is TRBV10-3; no reliable D call. Trimming cost V 4 bases and J 1 base, with 4 bases left between them. Germline V gives CDR1 ENHRY, CDR2 SYGVKD. There are 13 residues in the CDR3.

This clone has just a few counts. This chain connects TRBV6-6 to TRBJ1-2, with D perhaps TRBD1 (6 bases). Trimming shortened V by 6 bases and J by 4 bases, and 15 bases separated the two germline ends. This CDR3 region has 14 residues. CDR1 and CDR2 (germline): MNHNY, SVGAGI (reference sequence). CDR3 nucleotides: TGTGCCAGCAGCAAGGGACACGGGGGCTATGGCTACACCTTC. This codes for CASSKGHGGYGYTF.

CDR3 DNA sequence: TGTGCCAGCAGTGAGCCACTAGCGGGGGTCACAGATACGCAGTATTTT. It encodes CASSEPLAGVTDTQYF. The chain joins TRBV6-1 to TRBJ2-3; TRBD2 matches 11 bases. The CDR3 is 16 residues long. Trimming at V came to 3 bases and at J to 2 bases, leaving 4 bases not matched to a gene. From germline, CDR1 is MNHNS and CDR2 SASEGT.

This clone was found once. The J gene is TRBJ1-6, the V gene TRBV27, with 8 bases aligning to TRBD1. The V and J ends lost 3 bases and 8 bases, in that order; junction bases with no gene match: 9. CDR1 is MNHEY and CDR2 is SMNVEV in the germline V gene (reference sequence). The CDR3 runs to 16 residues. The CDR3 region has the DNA TGTGCCAGCAGTTTCCCGGGACAGGTGTTCGATTCACCCCTCCACTTT. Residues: CASSFPGQVFDSPLHF.

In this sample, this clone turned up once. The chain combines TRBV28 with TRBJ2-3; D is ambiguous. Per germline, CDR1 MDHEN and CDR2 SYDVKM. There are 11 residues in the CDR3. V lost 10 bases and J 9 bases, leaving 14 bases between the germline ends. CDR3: CAIGSKLTQYF. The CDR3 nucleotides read TGTGCCATCGGTTCTAAACTCACGCAGTATTTT.